The clone carrying this T cell receptor beta chain has a single count. This CDR3 contains 17 residues. Losses at the gene ends were 6 bases for V and 4 bases for J; bases not matched to a gene: 11. Germline CDR1 and CDR2: KGHSH and LQKENI. This entry comes from a study of blood T cell repertoires in COVID-19. About the study: The United States, Italy and Spain were the sources of the acute and convalescent COVID-19 samples. Sample material is recorded as cDNA or gDNA derived from T cells, B-cell-depleted T cells, or PBMCs.

Under the authors' procedure: Reference gene primer amplification gave nucleated cell count estimates. Produced via immunoSEQ multiplex PCR; TCRdb's table is partial and in-frame only. D and trimming come from the DNA, and the V and J calls and clone size come from that table. This repertoire shows approximately 80,000 clones, around 81% found once; its top ten account for around a sixth. This clonotype was sampled from a human donor in a cohort sampled during active COVID-19. This chain joins TRBV18 and TRBJ1-5; 11 positions match TRBD1. Sequencing was performed on peripheral blood. CDR3 residues: CASSGPGQGGKNQPQHF. The CDR3 DNA follows: TGTGCCAGCTCCGGACCGGGACAGGGGGGTAAAAATCAGCCCCAGCATTTT.